The T cell receptor (beta chain) under discussion was sequenced for a study of identical twins (dated by TCRdb to 2016 to 2017). About the study as a whole: To test whether fetal clonotypes persist, this study deep-sequenced TCR alpha and beta repertoires from monozygotic twins, from unrelated adults of various ages, and from cord blood. To rule out contamination, the twin experiments were replicated at different times with different library preparation protocols.

Every donor in the study was a healthy Caucasian. The twin cohort comprised three pairs of female monozygotic twins, all aged roughly 18 to 29 years. RNA for TCR libraries was isolated from peripheral blood mononuclear cells. Based on the germline V gene, the CDR1 and CDR2 sequences are SNHLY and FYNNEI. At the junction V is shortened by 9 bases and J by 1 base, with 10 bases in between. The CDR3 measures 13 amino acids from cysteine to phenylalanine. The DNA shown is the 39-base CDR3, in frame from base 1. The library relied on 5' RACE. TCRdb records Illumina HiSeq 2000 as the sequencer. Template switching introduced a universal primer binding site; the final cDNA contained a unique molecular identifier, enabling accurate counting of TCR cDNA molecules. Specific primers in the conserved constant-segment region were used to synthesize first-strand cDNA for TCR alpha and beta chains. To control for contamination, every cDNA library carried two barcodes: a SMART-Mk sample barcode plus Illumina barcodes. TruSeq adapter sequences, together with Illumina sample barcodes, were added in two successive PCR steps. TCR alpha and beta cDNA libraries were sequenced on the Illumina HiSeq platform with custom primers. The published analysis was carried out like this. Raw reads were processed with MiGEC to extract unique molecular identifiers, and MiXCR was used to determine CDR3 positions. Recombination models were inferred per individual with the repgenHMM and IGoR tools using an EM algorithm. The tcR package in R was used for shared clonotype analysis, with sharing normalized by the product of cloneset sizes. To study raw recombination without the effects of thymic and clonal selection, out-of-frame nonproductive sequences were analyzed. Clones were called with MiXCR by TCRdb after fastp trimmed the public reads at Q25, and only in-frame beta chains were retained. Each record represents a unique CDR3 protein, reported with the most common genes and DNA among its rows. TCRdb's processing, not the study's, gives the V and J calls here. The sample table holds 690,000 or so distinct CDR3 sequences, of which 8.6% were seen once. The ten largest clones take up more than 0.75% of the sample.

The paper's findings and limits, for the study overall: Fewer insertions were carried by abundant cord blood beta clonotypes; a weaker similar trend was observed in young adult naive repertoires, while no such trend was observed in memory repertoires. The excess sharing between twins in beta out-of-frame sequences was weaker because fewer shared sequences reduced the signal-to-noise ratio. Because the same donors could not be followed over many years, the conclusions relied on cross-sectional statistical analysis. Zero-insertion analyses could be partly confounded by invariant T cells such as MAIT and iNKT, although diverse VJ usage argued against such confounding for most clonotypes. Recombination models systematically underestimated out-of-frame TCR alpha sharing in monozygotic twins but agreed with sharing between unrelated individuals. Compared with coincidental sharing between unrelated individuals, out-of-frame TCR alpha sequences shared between twins had an excess of sequences with low generation probability.

This clonotype occurred many times. Its antigen is still unknown. Per-nucleotide qualities are absent, and no much larger clonotype sits a single base away. Separately, the same data were catalogued under a study of yellow fever vaccine responses in identical twins. As the second publication notes: According to the authors, in identical twins the way T cells responded to vaccination appeared partly convergent and partly personalized. In identical twins, the study followed T cell clones that responded to the vaccine with precision.

The TCR sequence derives from a young woman in good health. Sequenced input: PBMCs. The chain joins TRBV2 to TRBJ1-5, with TRBD1 as a weak D call on 5 bases. The CDR3 amino acid sequence is: CASLRDSNQPQHF. The DNA sequence is given as TGTGCCAGTCTCCGGGACAGCAATCAGCCCCAGCATTTT.